This T cell receptor beta chain originates from a study of blood T cell repertoires in COVID-19. Patients of the Seattle cohort, enrolled during active infection, were followed longitudinally. The repertoire was sequenced with immunoSEQ multiplex PCR; TCRdb's copy has only in-frame clones and lacks some. The sample includes 150,000 to 200,000 clones, 85% to 90% seen only once; the top ten take about 12%. The J segment lost 5 bases and the V segment lost 5 bases, leaving 2 bases of the junction unmatched. Germline lookup yields CDR1 LNHDA and CDR2 SQIVND (reference sequence). The CDR3 consists of 12 residues.

J is TRBJ1-1 and V is TRBV19, with 7 bases lining up with TRBD1. This TCR derives from a woman in her seventies with COVID-19, enrolled during active disease. What was sequenced was peripheral blood. The CDR3 DNA reads as TGTGCCAGTAGTTCAGGGGGGACTGAAGCTTTCTTT. Amino acid sequence: CASSSGGTEAFF.